A single sample gave rise to the 27 T cell receptor beta chains below, sequenced in a study of vaccination and CD4 T cells after COVID-19. Stated treatment: approximately nine-day PBMC culture with coronavirus spike peptide pools or control peptides (ViraFEST assay). With the Oncomine TCR Beta short-read assay, DNA from cultured CD4+ T cells was sequenced. From the PCR reads, TCRdb called clonotypes with MiXCR, one entry per CDR3 protein. The sample shows approximately 9,000 distinct CDR3 sequences, 51% of them seen only once. No antigens are known for them. Sequenced sample: CD4+ T cells from blood, cultured in vitro. These receptors were collected from a human donor who had recovered from COVID-19.

Details on this clonotype: No DNA is shown, since the ends of the CDR3 on it are uncertain; the CDR3 is the one TCRdb lists. The chain recombines TRBV6-1 with TRBJ1-1; the table assigns TRBD1, which was not confirmed against the DNA. Germline CDR1 is MNHNS and CDR2 is SASEGT. With termini counted, the CDR3 has 22 amino acids. This CDR3 reads CASSELPGFEQFFGPGVTEAFF.

This clonotype has a handful of counts. The chain couples TRBV19 to TRBJ1-5; D is possibly TRBD1 (5 bases). The V and J ends lost 10 bases and 8 bases respectively, with 18 bases between them. The germline gives CDR1 LNHDA, CDR2 SQIVND (reference sequence). This CDR3 comprises 13 residues. CDR3 sequence: CATTGTEFEPQHF. The CDR3 DNA is TGTGCCACCACCGGGACGGAGTTCGAGCCCCAGCATTTT.

The chain employs TRBV10-3 and TRBJ1-1, with 9 bases lining up with TRBD1. The CDR3 loop spans 14 amino acids. The J segment lost 5 bases and the V segment lost 10 bases, leaving 11 bases of the junction unmatched. CDR1 and CDR2 from the germline V gene are ENHRY and SYGVKD. CDR3 loop: CARQGGGSRTEAFF. DNA for the CDR3: TGTGCCAGACAGGGGGGGGGGTCGAGGACTGAAGCTTTCTTT.

Only one count was recorded for this clonotype. The rearrangement links TRBV30 to TRBJ1-2; 8 nucleotides line up with TRBD1. The V and J ends lost 5 bases and 1 base, in that order; junction bases with no gene match: 6. The CDR3 consists of 14 residues. CDR1 is GTSNPN, CDR2 SVGIG, per germline (reference sequence). The CDR3 nucleotides read TGTGCCTGGGGCAGGGGGCAAAATAACTATGGCTACACCTTC. Residues: CAWGRGQNNYGYTF.

This clonotype was recorded a few times. J is TRBJ1-1 and V is TRBV6-5; the match to TRBD1 covers 9 bases. There are 14 residues in the CDR3. The J segment lost 10 bases and the V segment lost 0 bases, leaving 6 bases of the junction unmatched. Germline CDR1 is MNHEY and CDR2 is SVGAGI. The CDR3, as DNA: TGTGCCAGCAGTTACTCGGGGACAGGGCGTAGAGCTTTCTTT. Its translation is CASSYSGTGRRAFF.

The V and J genes are TRBV27 and TRBJ1-5; D is ambiguous. In germline, CDR1 is MNHEY, CDR2 SMNVEV (reference sequence). The CDR3 loop spans 14 amino acids. Deletions cut 2 bases from V and 0 bases from J, with 5 bases between. CDR3 bases: TGTGCCAGCAGTTTACTGAGTAGCAATCAGCCCCAGCATTTT. Its protein product is CASSLLSSNQPQHF.

This clonotype has a handful of counts. The chain recombines TRBV6-5 with TRBJ1-2; D might be TRBD1 (5 bases). V was cut by 0 bases and J by 6 bases, with 11 bases left in between. Looked up from germline, CDR1 is MNHEY and CDR2 is SVGAGI. CDR3 length: 14 amino acids. In DNA, the CDR3 is TGTGCCAGCAGTTACTCGGGGGGGAACGATGGCTACACCTTC. This sequence encodes CASSYSGGNDGYTF.

Points on this clonotype: A junction boundary mismatches the germline segment, possibly from a read error. The rearrangement joins TRBV11-2 to TRBJ2-1; TRBD2 is a possible D gene (6 bases). CDR3 length: 15 amino acids. Germline CDR1 reads SGHAT; CDR2 reads FQNNGV. CDR3 loop: CASSLGEAPYNEQFF. The DNA for the CDR3 is TGCGCCAGCAGCTTGGGGGAGGCCCCCTACAATGAGCAGTTCTTC.

This clonotype occurred once. This rearrangement joins TRBV29-1 to TRBJ1-2, with D tentatively TRBD1 (6 bases). This CDR3 is 15 amino acids long. CDR1 is SQVTM, CDR2 ANQGSEA, per germline. Trimming cost V 3 bases and J 4 bases, with 18 bases left between them. The CDR3 spells CSVDLGGRRSYGYTF. CDR3 coding DNA: TGCAGCGTTGATTTGGGGGGCCGGCGGTCCTATGGCTACACCTTC.

This chain links TRBV7-3 with TRBJ2-3, with D possibly matching TRBD2 (6 bases). The germline CDR1 and CDR2 sequences are SGHTA and FQGTGA. The CDR3 has 14 amino acids. Trimming took 5 bases from V and 2 from J, leaving 11 bases between them. The CDR3 protein is CASSLGGITDTQYF. The DNA of the CDR3 is TGTGCCAGCAGCCTGGGCGGGATCACAGATACGCAGTATTTT.

The gene calls are TRBV7-9 and TRBJ2-1, with no clear D. Trimming took off 6 bases at V and 3 bases at J, with 9 bases between the two ends. Per germline, CDR1 SEHNR and CDR2 FQNEAQ (reference sequence). The CDR3 length is 13 residues. The CDR3: CASSPHGYNEQFF. The CDR3 DNA follows: TGTGCCAGCAGTCCACACGGCTACAATGAGCAGTTCTTC.

In DNA form, the CDR3 reads TGTGCCTCCGGCCCCGGGACCGCAGCTAACTATGGCTACACCTTC. It translates to CASGPGTAANYGYTF. The chain carries TRBV6-1 and TRBJ1-2; a weak D match, TRBD1 (5 bases). Germline CDR1 MNHNS, CDR2 SASEGT. CDR3 length: 15 amino acids. V lost 11 bases to trimming and J lost 0 bases, with 19 bases between them.

This clonotype came up a few times. The rearrangement links TRBV20-1 to TRBJ2-5, with D possibly TRBD1 on 5 matching bases. The CDR3 sequence is 11 residues long. The V gene's germline CDR1 is DFQATT and CDR2 SNEGSKA (reference sequence). Trimming took off 6 bases at V and 9 bases at J, with 14 bases between the two ends. The CDR3 sequence is CSAQGSFSQYF. CDR3 bases: TGCAGTGCGCAGGGATCTTTCTCCCAGTACTTC.

The rearrangement links TRBV7-2 to TRBJ2-5, with 11 bases aligning to TRBD2. CDR3 length equals 16 residues. CDR1 is SGHTA and CDR2 is FQGNSA in the germline V gene. The junction had 9 bases not matched to a gene; V was cut back by 4 bases and J by 5 bases. The CDR3 region has the DNA TGTGCCAGCAGCTCGTTAGCGGGAGGGCCAGGGGAGACCCAGTACTTC. Protein product: CASSSLAGGPGETQYF.

The chain has TRBV30 and TRBJ2-3; TRBD2 matches at 11 bases. The CDR3 sequence is 15 residues long. With V trimmed by 6 bases and J by 1 base, 6 bases remained unmatched. Looked up from germline, CDR1 is GTSNPN and CDR2 is SVGIG (reference sequence). The CDR3 is CACTPTSGGTDTQYF. The CDR3 nucleotides read TGTGCCTGCACTCCGACTAGCGGGGGCACAGATACGCAGTATTTT.

This clonotype was counted between two and nine times. The genes are TRBV7-2 and TRBJ2-3; a possible D gene is TRBD2 (6 bases). The V and J ends lost 5 bases and 3 bases respectively, with 15 bases between them. The CDR3 covers 15 residues. The germline V gene has CDR1 SGHTA and CDR2 FQGNSA. The CDR3 protein is CASSPSRLATDTQYF. The CDR3 coding sequence is TGTGCCAGCAGCCCATCGAGGCTAGCGACAGATACGCAGTATTTT. Full variable domain (remainder filled in from reference TRBV7-2 and TRBJ2-3): GAGVSQSPSNKVTEKGKDVELRCDPISGHTALYWYRQSLGQGLEFLIYFQGNSAPDKSGLPSDRFSAERTGGSVSTLTIQRTQQEDSAVYLCASSPSRLATDTQYFGPGTRLTVL.

This rearrangement joins TRBV20-1 to TRBJ1-5; the D gene is possibly TRBD1 (5 bases). CDR1 is DFQATT and CDR2 is SNEGSKA in the germline V gene (reference sequence). The V and J ends lost 3 bases and 4 bases respectively, with 16 bases between them. The CDR3 is 15 amino acids. The CDR3 DNA follows: TGCAGTGCTAGGAACCGGGACTCACGAAATCAGCCCCAGCATTTT. It is translated as CSARNRDSRNQPQHF.

This chain uses TRBV2 with TRBJ2-2, with a possible D match to TRBD2 (6 bases). From germline, CDR1 is SNHLY and CDR2 FYNNEI. The CDR3 covers 16 residues. Trimming shortened V by 6 bases and J by 5 bases, and 19 bases separated the two germline ends. The CDR3 sequence: CASRDKGPRGTGELFF. In nucleotides, the CDR3 is TGTGCCAGCAGGGACAAGGGACCCCGGGGGACCGGGGAGCTGTTTTTT.

The V gene is TRBV2, the J gene TRBJ1-5, with TRBD1 matching 7 bases. Per the germline V gene, CDR1 is SNHLY and CDR2 is FYNNEI. The CDR3 consists of 14 residues. The V and J ends lost 5 bases and 6 bases, in that order; junction bases with no gene match: 7. The CDR3 bases are TGTGCCAGCAGTCCCCAGGGGGGTGGTCAGCCCCAGCATTTT. It codes for CASSPQGGGQPQHF.

This clonotype occurred a few times. The chain links TRBV20-1 to TRBJ1-2, with D unresolved. The CDR3 spans 12 residues. CDR1 and CDR2 (germline): DFQATT, SNEGSKA (reference sequence). The ends were cut back, 6 bases at V and 6 bases at J, with 14 bases in the middle. CDR3 DNA sequence: TGCAGTGCCCCCCCCCCGGGCGATGGCTACACCTTC. It codes for CSAPPPGDGYTF.

V usage is TRBV23-1 and J usage is TRBJ1-2; 7 bases match TRBD1. TRBV23-1 is sorted into the ORF group, with uncertain function. The CDR3 consists of 15 residues. V dropped 2 bases and J dropped 0; count of bases not matched to a gene: 3. Here the CDR3 reads CASSQRDSANYGYTF. CDR3 sequence (DNA): TGCGCCAGCAGTCAACGGGACAGTGCTAACTATGGCTACACCTTC.

The chain is built from TRBV12-3 or TRBV12-4 and TRBJ1-1; D is ambiguous. CDR3 length equals 14 residues. Trimming cost V 5 bases and J 1 base, with 11 bases left between them. This chain's CDR3 is CASSVRPENTEAFF. The CDR3 DNA reads TGTGCCAGCAGTGTCCGGCCCGAGAACACTGAAGCTTTCTTT.

The V call is TRBV20-1, the J call TRBJ2-3; TRBD1 agrees at 9 bases. Germline V CDR1 and CDR2: DFQATT, SNEGSKA (reference sequence). This CDR3 region has 15 residues. CDR3 DNA sequence: TGCAGCTACAGGGAGGGGACAGGGATTGCAGATACGCAGTATTTT. Encoded protein: CSYREGTGIADTQYF.

V and J are TRBV12-3 or TRBV12-4 and TRBJ1-1; D unresolved. The CDR3 is 12 amino acids. V was trimmed by 5 bases and J by 3 bases, leaving 7 bases between them. The CDR3 DNA reads as TGTGCCAGCAGTCCGGGGTACACTGAAGCTTTCTTT. This gives the protein CASSPGYTEAFF.

V gene TRBV7-2 combines with J gene TRBJ2-3, with unresolved D. This CDR3 spans 15 amino acids. Per the germline V gene, CDR1 is SGHTA and CDR2 is FQGNSA. V was pared by 1 base and J by 0 bases, with 8 bases between. CDR3 protein: CASSLVRGSTDTQYF. DNA of the CDR3: TGTGCCAGCAGCTTAGTACGAGGAAGCACAGATACGCAGTATTTT.

The chain carries TRBV19 and TRBJ2-1; D could derive from TRBD1 or TRBD2 (5 bases each). Germline loops: CDR1 LNHDA, CDR2 SQIVND (reference sequence). The ends were cut back, 6 bases at V and 2 bases at J, with 14 bases in the middle. The CDR3 sequence is 15 residues long. CDR3 sequence (DNA): TGTGCCAGTAGCCTTCGGGACCACCCCTACAATGAGCAGTTCTTC. Translated, it gives CASSLRDHPYNEQFF.

The J gene is TRBJ2-1, the V gene TRBV15; D might be TRBD2 (5 bases). The V and J ends lost 1 base and 7 bases respectively, with 17 bases between them. This CDR3 comprises 16 residues. Germline values: CDR1 LNHNV, CDR2 YYDKDF (reference sequence). CDR3 nucleotide sequence: TGTGCCACCAGCAGAGCCGCTTCGGTAGCGTGGAATGAGCAGTTCTTC. This encodes CATSRAASVAWNEQFF.